This T cell receptor (beta chain) was sequenced in a study of radiation and T cells in renal cell carcinoma. The wider study: Nephrectomy followed 15 Gy stereotactic body radiation by 4 weeks. Study conclusions and caveats: Top tumor clonotypes rose in blood 2 weeks post-radiation, then contracted.

The V gene lost 2 bases and the J gene lost 1 base, with 9 bases spanning the gap. CDR3 size: 15 residues. The germline CDR1 and CDR2 sequences are KGHSH and LQKENI. Generated by immunoSEQ multiplex PCR, the TCRdb table keeps only in-frame clones and is missing some. The repertoire holds roughly 130,000 clones, with 88% as singletons. Time point specified: blood 2 weeks post-SBRT. Documented treatment: 15 Gy SBRT to primary tumor, nephrectomy 4 weeks later. Points on this clone: As yet, its antigen is unknown.

The chain carries TRBV18 and TRBJ1-5, with D possibly being TRBD1 (5 bases). The specimen comprised blood, sampled from a patient whose treatment included radiotherapy and nephrectomy. The receptor's source is a woman in her 70s with renal cell carcinoma. This CDR3 reads CASSPKGSSNQPQHF. DNA for the CDR3: TGTGCCAGCTCACCAAAGGGGTCGAGCAATCAGCCCCAGCATTTT.